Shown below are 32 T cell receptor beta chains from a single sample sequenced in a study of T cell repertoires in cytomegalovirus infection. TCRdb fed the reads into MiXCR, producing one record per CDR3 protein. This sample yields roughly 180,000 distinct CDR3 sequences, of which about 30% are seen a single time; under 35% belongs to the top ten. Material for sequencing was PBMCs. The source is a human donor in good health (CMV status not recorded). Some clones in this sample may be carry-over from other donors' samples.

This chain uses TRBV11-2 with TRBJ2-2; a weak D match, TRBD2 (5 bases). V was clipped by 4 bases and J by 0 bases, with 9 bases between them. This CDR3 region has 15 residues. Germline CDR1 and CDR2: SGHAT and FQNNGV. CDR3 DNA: TGTGCCAGCAGCTCCCGAGGGACGAACACCGGGGAGCTGTTTTTT. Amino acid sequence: CASSSRGTNTGELFF.

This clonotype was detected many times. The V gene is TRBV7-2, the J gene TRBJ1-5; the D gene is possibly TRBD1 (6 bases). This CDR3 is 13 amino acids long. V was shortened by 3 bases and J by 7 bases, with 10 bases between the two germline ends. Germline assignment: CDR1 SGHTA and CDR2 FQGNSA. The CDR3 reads CASSLEGGQPQHF. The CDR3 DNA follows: TGTGCCAGCAGCTTGGAGGGGGGACAGCCCCAGCATTTT.

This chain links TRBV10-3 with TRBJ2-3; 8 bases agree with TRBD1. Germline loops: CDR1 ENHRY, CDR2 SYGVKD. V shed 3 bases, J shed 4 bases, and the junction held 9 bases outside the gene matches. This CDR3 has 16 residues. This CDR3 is CAISDPTGARADTQYF. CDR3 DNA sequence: TGTGCCATCAGTGACCCGACAGGGGCCAGGGCAGATACGCAGTATTTT.

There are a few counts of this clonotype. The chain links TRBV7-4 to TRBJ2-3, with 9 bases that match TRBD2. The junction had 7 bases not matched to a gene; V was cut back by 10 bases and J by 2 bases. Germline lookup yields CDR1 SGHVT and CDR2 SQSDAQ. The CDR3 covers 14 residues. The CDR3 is CANGPSGATDTQYF. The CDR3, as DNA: TGTGCCAACGGACCTAGCGGGGCCACAGATACGCAGTATTTT.

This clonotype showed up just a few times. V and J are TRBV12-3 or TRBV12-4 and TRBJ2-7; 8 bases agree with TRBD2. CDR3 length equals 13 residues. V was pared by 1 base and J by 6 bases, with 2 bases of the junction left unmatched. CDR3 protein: CASSLVRGGEQYF. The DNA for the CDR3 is TGTGCCAGCAGTTTAGTACGGGGGGGCGAGCAGTACTTC.

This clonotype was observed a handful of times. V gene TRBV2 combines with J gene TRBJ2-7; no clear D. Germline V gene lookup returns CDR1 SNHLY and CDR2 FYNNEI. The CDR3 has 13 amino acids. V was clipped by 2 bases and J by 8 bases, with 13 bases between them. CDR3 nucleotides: TGTGCCAGCAGTGAAAACGGTGGTCAGAAGCAGTACTTC. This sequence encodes CASSENGGQKQYF.

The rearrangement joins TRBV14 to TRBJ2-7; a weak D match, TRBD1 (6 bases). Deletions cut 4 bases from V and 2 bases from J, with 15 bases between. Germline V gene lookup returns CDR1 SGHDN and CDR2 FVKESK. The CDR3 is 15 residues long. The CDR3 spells CASSRARTVPYEQYF. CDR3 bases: TGTGCCAGCAGCCGCGCTCGGACAGTTCCCTACGAGCAGTACTTC.

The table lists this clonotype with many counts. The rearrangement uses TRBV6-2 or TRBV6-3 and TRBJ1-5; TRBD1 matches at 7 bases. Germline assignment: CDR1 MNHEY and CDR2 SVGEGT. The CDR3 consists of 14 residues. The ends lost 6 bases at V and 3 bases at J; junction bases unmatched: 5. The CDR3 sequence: CASSLDRNNQPQHF. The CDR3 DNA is TGTGCCAGCAGCTTGGACAGGAACAATCAGCCCCAGCATTTT.

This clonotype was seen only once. DNA for the CDR3: TGTGCCAGTAGTATAAAAGGCAGAAACACTGAAGCTTTCTTT. It codes for CASSIKGRNTEAFF. The chain links TRBV19 to TRBJ1-1; no firm D call. The V gene's germline CDR1 is LNHDA and CDR2 SQIVND (reference sequence). This CDR3 is built from 14 residues. Trimming stripped 2 bases from V and 2 bases from J, with 9 bases between.

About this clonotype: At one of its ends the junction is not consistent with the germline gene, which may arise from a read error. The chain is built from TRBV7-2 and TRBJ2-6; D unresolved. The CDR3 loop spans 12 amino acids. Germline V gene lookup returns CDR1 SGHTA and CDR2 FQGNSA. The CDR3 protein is CASSLDSGPQGF. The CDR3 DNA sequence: TGTGCCAGCAGCCTAGACTCCGGCCCCCAAGGTTTC.

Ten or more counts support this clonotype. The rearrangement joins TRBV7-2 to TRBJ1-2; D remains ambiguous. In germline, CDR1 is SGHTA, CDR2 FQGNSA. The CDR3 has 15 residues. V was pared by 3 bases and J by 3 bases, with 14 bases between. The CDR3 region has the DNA TGTGCCAGCAGCTTTTGGCCTACTCCTGACTATGGCTACACCTTC. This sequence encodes CASSFWPTPDYGYTF.

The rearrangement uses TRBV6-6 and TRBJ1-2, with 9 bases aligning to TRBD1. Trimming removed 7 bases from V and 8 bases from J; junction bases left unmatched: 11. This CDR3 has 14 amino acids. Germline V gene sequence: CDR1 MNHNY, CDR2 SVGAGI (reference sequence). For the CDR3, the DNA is TGTGCCAGCATGGTCGGGACAGGGAGTCCGGGCTACACCTTC. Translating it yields CASMVGTGSPGYTF.

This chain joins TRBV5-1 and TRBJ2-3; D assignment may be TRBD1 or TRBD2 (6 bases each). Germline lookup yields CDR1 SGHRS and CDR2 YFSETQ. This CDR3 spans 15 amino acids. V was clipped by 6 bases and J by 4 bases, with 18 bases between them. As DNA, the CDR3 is TGCGCCAGCAAAGAACGGGGGCCCCGGGCAGATACGCAGTATTTT. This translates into CASKERGPRADTQYF.

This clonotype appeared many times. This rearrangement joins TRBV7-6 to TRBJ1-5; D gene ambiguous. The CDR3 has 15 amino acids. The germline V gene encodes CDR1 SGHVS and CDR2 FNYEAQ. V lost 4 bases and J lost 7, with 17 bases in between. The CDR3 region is CASSSKWGPGQPQHF. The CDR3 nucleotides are TGTGCCAGCAGCTCAAAGTGGGGTCCGGGACAGCCCCAGCATTTT.

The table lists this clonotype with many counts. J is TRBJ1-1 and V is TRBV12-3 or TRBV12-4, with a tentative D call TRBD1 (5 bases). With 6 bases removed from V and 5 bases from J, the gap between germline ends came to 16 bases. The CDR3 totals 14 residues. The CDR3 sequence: CASRPRVLRTEAFF. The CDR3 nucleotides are TGTGCCAGCAGGCCCAGGGTGTTGAGGACTGAAGCTTTCTTT.

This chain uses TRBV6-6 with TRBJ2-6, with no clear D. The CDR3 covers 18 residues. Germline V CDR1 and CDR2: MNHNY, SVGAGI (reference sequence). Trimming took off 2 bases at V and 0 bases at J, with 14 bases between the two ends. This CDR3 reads CASSYNPRVDSGANVLTF. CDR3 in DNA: TGTGCCAGCAGTTACAATCCTAGGGTGGACTCTGGGGCCAACGTCCTGACTTTC.

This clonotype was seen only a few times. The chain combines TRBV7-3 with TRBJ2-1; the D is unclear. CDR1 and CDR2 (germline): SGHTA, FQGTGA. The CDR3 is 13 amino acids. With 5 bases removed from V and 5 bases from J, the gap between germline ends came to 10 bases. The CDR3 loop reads CASSPQSDNEQFF. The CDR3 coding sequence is TGTGCCAGCAGCCCCCAAAGTGACAATGAGCAGTTCTTC.

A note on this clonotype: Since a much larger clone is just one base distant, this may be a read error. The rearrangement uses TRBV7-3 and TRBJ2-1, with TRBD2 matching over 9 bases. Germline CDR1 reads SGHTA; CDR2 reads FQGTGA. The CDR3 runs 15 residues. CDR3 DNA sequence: TGTGCCAGCAGCTTAGCTAGCGGGGACTACTATGAGCAGTTCTTC. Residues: CASSLASGDYYEQFF.

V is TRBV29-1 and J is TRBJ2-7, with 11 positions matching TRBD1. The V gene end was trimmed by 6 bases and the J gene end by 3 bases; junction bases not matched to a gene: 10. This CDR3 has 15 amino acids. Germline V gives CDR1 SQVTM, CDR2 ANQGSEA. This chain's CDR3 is CSVTQEGQGDYEQYF. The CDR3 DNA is TGCAGCGTAACCCAGGAGGGACAGGGGGACTACGAGCAGTACTTC.

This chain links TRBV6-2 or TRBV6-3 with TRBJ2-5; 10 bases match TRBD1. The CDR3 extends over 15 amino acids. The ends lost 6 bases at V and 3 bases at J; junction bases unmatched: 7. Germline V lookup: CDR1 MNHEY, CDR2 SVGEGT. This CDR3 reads CASSRGQGIEETQYF. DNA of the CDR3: TGTGCCAGCAGCCGGGGACAGGGGATAGAAGAGACCCAGTACTTC.

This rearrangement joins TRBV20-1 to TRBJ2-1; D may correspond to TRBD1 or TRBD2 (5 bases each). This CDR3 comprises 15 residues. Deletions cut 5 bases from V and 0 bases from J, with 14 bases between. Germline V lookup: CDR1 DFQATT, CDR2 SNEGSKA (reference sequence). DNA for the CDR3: TGCAGTGCTGCAGGCCTGGGACGCTCCTACAATGAGCAGTTCTTC. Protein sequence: CSAAGLGRSYNEQFF.

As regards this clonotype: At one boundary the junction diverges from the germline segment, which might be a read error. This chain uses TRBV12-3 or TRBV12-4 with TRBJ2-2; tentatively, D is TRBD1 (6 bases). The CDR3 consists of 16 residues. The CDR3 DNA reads TGTGCCAGCAGTTTAAGCACAGGGTCGAACACCGGGGTGCTGTTTTTT. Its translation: CASSLSTGSNTGVLFF.

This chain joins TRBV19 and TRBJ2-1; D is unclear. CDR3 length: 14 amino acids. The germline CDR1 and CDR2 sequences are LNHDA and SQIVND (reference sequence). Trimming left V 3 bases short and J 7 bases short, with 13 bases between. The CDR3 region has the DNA TGTGCCAGTAGTATTAGTCGTCAACGGAATGAGCAGTTCTTC. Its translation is CASSISRQRNEQFF.

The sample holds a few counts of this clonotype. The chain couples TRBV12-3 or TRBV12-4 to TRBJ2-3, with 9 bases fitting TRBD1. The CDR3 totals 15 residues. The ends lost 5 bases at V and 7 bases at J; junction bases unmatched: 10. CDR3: CASSPRDRASYTQYF. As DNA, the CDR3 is TGTGCCAGCAGTCCCCGGGACAGGGCCTCGTATACGCAGTATTTT.

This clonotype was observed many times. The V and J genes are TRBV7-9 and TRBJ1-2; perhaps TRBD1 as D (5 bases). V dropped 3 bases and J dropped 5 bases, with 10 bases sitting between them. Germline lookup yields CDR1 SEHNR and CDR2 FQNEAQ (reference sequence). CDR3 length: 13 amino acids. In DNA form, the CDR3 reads TGTGCCAGCAGCTTCGGGACTGAGTATGGCTACACCTTC. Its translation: CASSFGTEYGYTF.

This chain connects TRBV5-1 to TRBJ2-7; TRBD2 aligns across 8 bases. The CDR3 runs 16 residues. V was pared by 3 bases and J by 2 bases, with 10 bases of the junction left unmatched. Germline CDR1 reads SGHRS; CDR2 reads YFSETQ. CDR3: CASSSGTGGGTYEQYF. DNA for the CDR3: TGCGCCAGCAGCTCCGGGACCGGCGGGGGGACCTACGAGCAGTACTTC. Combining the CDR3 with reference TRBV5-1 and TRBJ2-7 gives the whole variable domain KAGVTQTPRYLIKTRGQQVTLSCSPISGHRSVSWYQQTPGQGLQFLFEYFSETQRNKGNFPGRFSGRQFSNSRSEMNVSTLELGDSALYLCASSSGTGGGTYEQYFGPGTRLTVT.

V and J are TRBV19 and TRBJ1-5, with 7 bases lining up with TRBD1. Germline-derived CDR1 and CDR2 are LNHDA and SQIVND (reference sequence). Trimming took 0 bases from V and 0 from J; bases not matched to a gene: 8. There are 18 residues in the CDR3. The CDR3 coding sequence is TGTGCCAGTAGTATAGACCTACAGGGGTCGGATAGCAATCAGCCCCAGCATTTT. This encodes CASSIDLQGSDSNQPQHF.

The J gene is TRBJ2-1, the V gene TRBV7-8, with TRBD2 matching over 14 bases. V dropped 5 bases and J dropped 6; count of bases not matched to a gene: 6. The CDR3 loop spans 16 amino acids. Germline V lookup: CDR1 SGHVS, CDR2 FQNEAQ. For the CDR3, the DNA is TGTGCCAGCAGCACTGGGACTAGCGGGGGAGGCAATGAGCAGTTCTTC. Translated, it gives CASSTGTSGGGNEQFF. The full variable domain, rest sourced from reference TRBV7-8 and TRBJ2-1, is GAGVSQSPRYKVAKRGQDVALRCDPISGHVSLFWYQQALGQGPEFLTYFQNEAQLDKSGLPSDRFFAERPEGSVSTLKIQRTQQEDSAVYLCASSTGTSGGGNEQFFGPGTRLTVL.

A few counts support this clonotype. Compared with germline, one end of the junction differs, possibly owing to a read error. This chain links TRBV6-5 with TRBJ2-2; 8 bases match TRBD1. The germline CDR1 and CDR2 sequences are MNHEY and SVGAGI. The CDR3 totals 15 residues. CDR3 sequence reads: CASSLRTGNAGELFF. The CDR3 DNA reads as TGTGCCAGCAGCCTTCGGACAGGGAACGCCGGGGAGCTGTTTTTT.

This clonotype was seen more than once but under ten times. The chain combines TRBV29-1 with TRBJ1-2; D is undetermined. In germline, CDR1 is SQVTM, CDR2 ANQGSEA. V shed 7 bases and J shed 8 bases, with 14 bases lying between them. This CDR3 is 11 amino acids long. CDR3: CSARSGLGYTF. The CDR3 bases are TGCAGCGCACGATCCGGGTTGGGCTACACCTTC.

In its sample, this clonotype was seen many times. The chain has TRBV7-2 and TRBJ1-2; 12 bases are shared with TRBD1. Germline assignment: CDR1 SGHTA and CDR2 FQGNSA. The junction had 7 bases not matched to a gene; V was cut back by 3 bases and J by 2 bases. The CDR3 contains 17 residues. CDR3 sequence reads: CASSLGTGGASNYGYTF. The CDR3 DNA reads TGTGCCAGCAGCTTGGGGACAGGGGGCGCATCCAACTATGGCTACACCTTC.

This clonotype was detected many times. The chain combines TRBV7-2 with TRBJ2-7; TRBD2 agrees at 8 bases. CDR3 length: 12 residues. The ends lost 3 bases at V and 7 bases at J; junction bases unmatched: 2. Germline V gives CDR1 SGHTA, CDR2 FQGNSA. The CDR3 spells CASSLPSGEQYF. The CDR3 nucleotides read TGTGCCAGCAGCTTGCCTAGCGGGGAGCAGTACTTC.